Presented here are 27 T cell receptor beta chains from one specimen sequenced in a study of vaccination effects on CD4 cells after COVID-19. Antigens for these TCRs are unknown. Expansion of antigen-specific CD4+ T cells with viral peptide pools was carried out by the ViraFEST assay before sequencing. A 10-day culture period preceded the isolation of CD4+ T cells. Every participant took two doses of the BNT162b2 or mRNA-1273 vaccine. The table came from immunoSEQ multiplex PCR; TCRdb's copy has only in-frame clones and leaves some out. The sample yields some 30,000 clones, around 80% seen once. Specimen: CD4+ T cells from PBMCs cultured with HCoV-NL63 spike peptides, collected after COVID-19 vaccination. Receptor source: a human donor who received a COVID-19 vaccine. Some clones in this sample may be carry-over from other donors' samples.

The genes are TRBV6-5 and TRBJ1-5; D might be TRBD1 (5 bases). The CDR3 totals 15 residues. Trimming shortened V by 0 bases and J by 7 bases, and 13 bases separated the two germline ends. Germline V gene sequence: CDR1 MNHEY, CDR2 SVGAGI. CDR3 in amino acids: CASSYSVTGGQPQHF. The CDR3 DNA reads as TGTGCCAGCAGTTACTCCGTCACAGGCGGCCAGCCCCAGCATTTT.

This chain links TRBV18 with TRBJ1-1, with D possibly matching TRBD1 (5 bases). Trimming took 3 bases from V and 3 from J, leaving 11 bases between them. The CDR3 covers 14 residues. Germline lookup yields CDR1 KGHSH and CDR2 LQKENI. CDR3: CASSPGLSDTEAFF. In nucleotides, the CDR3 is TGTGCCAGCTCACCGGGACTTTCAGACACTGAAGCTTTCTTT.

This rearrangement joins TRBV6-6 to TRBJ1-5, with TRBD1 as a possible D gene (5 bases). Germline V lookup: CDR1 MNHNY, CDR2 SVGAGI (reference sequence). V lost 2 bases to trimming and J lost 6 bases, with 11 bases between them. The CDR3 is 14 residues long. CDR3 protein: CASSYGRESQPQHF. The CDR3, as DNA: TGTGCCAGCAGTTACGGCAGGGAGAGTCAGCCCCAGCATTTT.

V is TRBV18 and J is TRBJ2-2; 7 bases agree with TRBD2. This CDR3 contains 18 residues. Germline V gives CDR1 KGHSH, CDR2 LQKENI. V was clipped by 2 bases and J by 1 base; unmatched bases: 10. DNA for the CDR3: TGTGCCAGCTCACCAAGCAGGATTGGACTAGGGAACACCGGGGAGCTGTTTTTT. Translated: CASSPSRIGLGNTGELFF.

The gene calls are TRBV6-5 and TRBJ2-7; D is unclear. Trimming took 6 bases from V and 3 from J, leaving 12 bases between them. The germline gives CDR1 MNHEY, CDR2 SVGAGI. The CDR3 is 13 amino acids. As DNA, the CDR3 is TGTGCCAGCAGCCCGTCAGCTAGCTACGAGCAGTACGTC. This encodes CASSPSASYEQYV.

The chain joins TRBV2 to TRBJ1-2; no clear D gene. This CDR3 is built from 16 residues. CDR1 is SNHLY and CDR2 is FYNNEI in the germline V gene. With 3 bases removed from V and 3 bases from J, the gap between germline ends came to 17 bases. Here the CDR3 reads CASSDRTLGLHYGYTF. As DNA, the CDR3 is TGTGCCAGCAGTGACAGAACGCTGGGGTTACACTATGGCTACACCTTC. Full variable domain (missing parts from reference TRBV2 and TRBJ1-2): EPEVTQTPSHQVTQMGQEVILRCVPISNHLYFYWYRQILGQKVEFLVSFYNNEISEKSEIFDDQFSVERPDGSNFTLKIRSTKLEDSAMYFCASSDRTLGLHYGYTFGSGTRLTVV.

This clone was picked up a small number of times. This chain links TRBV28 with TRBJ2-7; 8 nucleotides match TRBD2. The germline CDR1 and CDR2 sequences are MDHEN and SYDVKM. CDR3 length: 16 amino acids. V lost 3 bases to trimming and J lost 1 base; unmatched junction nucleotides: 8. CDR3 in DNA: TGTGCCAGCAGTTTCTCTTTAGCGGGGTTGTCCTACGAGCAGTACGTC. Translating gives CASSFSLAGLSYEQYV.

The rearrangement joins TRBV6-1 to TRBJ2-3; 7 positions agree with TRBD1. Germline CDR1 reads MNHNS; CDR2 reads SASEGT. The CDR3 runs 16 residues. Trimming cost V 2 bases and J 0 bases; bases outside gene matches: 5. CDR3 amino acids: CASSEWGQLSTDTQYF. CDR3 sequence (DNA): TGTGCCAGCAGTGAATGGGGACAGCTGAGCACAGATACGCAGTATTTT.

The gene calls are TRBV2 and TRBJ1-2, with no clear D. The CDR3 is 14 amino acids. Germline assignment: CDR1 SNHLY and CDR2 FYNNEI. V was clipped by 1 base and J by 7 bases, with 13 bases between them. The CDR3 sequence is CASSEDLGSGGYTF. The CDR3 bases are TGTGCCAGCAGTGAAGATCTGGGATCGGGTGGCTACACCTTC.

The gene calls are TRBV4-1 and TRBJ1-5; 8 bases map to TRBD1. Germline V gene data show CDR1 as MGHRA and CDR2 as YSYEKL. This CDR3 region has 17 residues. With 4 bases clipped from V and 5 bases from J, the junction kept 13 bases outside the gene matches. In DNA, the CDR3 is TGCGCCAGCAGCCCCCCCAAACCAGGGGGCCGCGATCAGCCCCAGCATTTT. This encodes CASSPPKPGGRDQPQHF.

This clone is a singleton in its sample. The chain joins TRBV30 to TRBJ2-7; 7 bases fit TRBD2. Germline lookup yields CDR1 GTSNPN and CDR2 SVGIG (reference sequence). V gave up 3 bases and J gave up 0 bases; unmatched junction bases: 8. The CDR3 runs to 15 residues. CDR3 coding DNA: TGTGCCTGGAGCGCCAAAGGGACTACCTCCTACGAGCAGTACGTC. Protein: CAWSAKGTTSYEQYV.

The chain has TRBV24-1 and TRBJ1-5; TRBD1 might be the D (6 bases). Germline CDR1 is KGHDR and CDR2 is SFDVKD. CDR3 length: 16 residues. Trimming took 7 bases from V and 0 from J, leaving 15 bases between them. This chain's CDR3 is CATSGRGAVSNQPQHF. DNA for the CDR3: TGTGCCACCAGCGGCCGGGGGGCGGTTAGCAATCAGCCCCAGCATTTT.

This chain uses TRBV10-2 with TRBJ2-3; D gene ambiguous. The V end was cut by 0 bases, the J end by 2 bases, with 9 bases between. The germline V gene has CDR1 WSHSY and CDR2 SAAADI. The CDR3 length is 15 residues. The DNA for the CDR3 is TGCGCCAGCAGTGAGTCGACGAAATTCACAGATACGCAGTATTTT. This encodes CASSESTKFTDTQYF.

The rearrangement uses TRBV14 and TRBJ1-2, with D possibly matching TRBD1 (5 bases). The CDR3 spans 15 residues. Germline values: CDR1 SGHDN, CDR2 FVKESK. Trimming cost V 3 bases and J 5 bases, with 16 bases left between them. The CDR3: CASSHQPGPPYGYTF. The CDR3 nucleotides read TGTGCCAGCAGCCACCAACCGGGACCCCCATATGGCTACACCTTC. Supplemented by reference TRBV14 and TRBJ1-2, the full variable domain reads EAGVTQFPSHSVIEKGQTVTLRCDPISGHDNLYWYRRVMGKEIKFLLHFVKESKQDESGMPNNRFLAERTGGTYSTLKVQPAELEDSGVYFCASSHQPGPPYGYTFGSGTRLTVV.

The chain couples TRBV11-2 to TRBJ2-5; TRBD2 is a possible D gene (6 bases). Trimming removed 5 bases at V and 5 bases at J, with 15 bases between. CDR1 is SGHAT and CDR2 is FQNNGV in the germline V gene. The CDR3 spans 14 residues. The CDR3 DNA reads as TGTGCCAGCAGCCAAGTACTAGCCGGGGAGACCCAGTACTTC. The encoded protein is CASSQVLAGETQYF.

Note on this clone: Within the sample, other DNA sequences also encode this same CDR3. This chain joins TRBV21-1 and TRBJ1-1. TRBV21-1 is a documented pseudogene. CDR3 length: 16 amino acids. Here the CDR3 DNA reads TGTGCCAGCAGCAAACCCGGGGCACGCGAGAACACTGAAGCTTTCTTT. Residues: CASSKPGARENTEAFF.

The rearrangement uses TRBV6-4 and TRBJ1-6; TRBD1 matches at 7 bases. V lost 3 bases to trimming and J lost 7 bases; unmatched junction nucleotides: 0. The CDR3 runs 13 residues. Germline-derived CDR1 and CDR2 are MRHNA and SNTAGT. CDR3 coding DNA: TGTGCCAGCAGTGAGACAGGGAATTCACCCCTCCACTTT. Translating it yields CASSETGNSPLHF.

The chain links TRBV28 to TRBJ2-5; D might be TRBD2 (6 bases). The CDR3 runs to 13 residues. V lost 8 bases and J 2 bases, leaving 12 bases between the germline ends. Germline V gives CDR1 MDHEN, CDR2 SYDVKM. Here the CDR3 reads CASRSGGQETQYF. The CDR3 coding sequence is TGTGCCAGCCGGTCCGGGGGACAAGAGACCCAGTACTTC.

The chain is built from TRBV5-8 and TRBJ2-1; tentatively, D is TRBD2 (6 bases). Germline CDR1 SGHTS, CDR2 YDEGEE. The CDR3 runs 15 residues. V was cut by 2 bases and J by 3 bases, with 12 bases left in between. This CDR3 is CASSLAGQRYNEQFF. Written as DNA, the CDR3 is TGTGCCAGCAGCTTAGCGGGTCAACGCTACAATGAGCAGTTCTTC.

CDR3 protein: CASSKRTFNTGELFF. The CDR3 DNA sequence: TGTGCCAGCAGCAAACGGACATTTAACACCGGGGAGCTGTTTTTT. The chain recombines TRBV5-8 with TRBJ2-2, with a weak D call TRBD1 (5 bases). The CDR3 sequence is 15 residues long. V lost 4 bases, J lost 2 bases, and 12 bases lay in between. Per germline, CDR1 SGHTS and CDR2 YDEGEE.

The CDR3 nucleotides are TGTGCCAGCAGCGTTACAGGGGTCTATGGCTACACCTTC. This sequence encodes CASSVTGVYGYTF. The chain is built from TRBV7-2 and TRBJ1-2, with 7 bases identical to TRBD1. Per germline, CDR1 SGHTA and CDR2 FQGNSA. V was pared by 5 bases and J by 4 bases, with 4 bases of the junction left unmatched. The CDR3 totals 13 residues.

The chain recombines TRBV5-1 with TRBJ2-3; D may be TRBD1 or TRBD2 (5 bases each). The CDR3 extends over 13 amino acids. V dropped 4 bases and J dropped 6 bases, with 12 bases sitting between them. CDR1 and CDR2 from the germline V gene are SGHRS and YFSETQ. The CDR3 DNA reads as TGCGCCAGCAGCCAAGAGGGGACCGATACGCAGTATTTT. As protein: CASSQEGTDTQYF.

This clone was counted a few times. V gene TRBV4-3 combines with J gene TRBJ2-1; D is unresolved. Looked up from germline, CDR1 is LGHNA and CDR2 is YSLEER. The CDR3 spans 14 residues. V was trimmed by 6 bases and J by 7 bases, leaving 16 bases between them. The CDR3 nucleotides are TGCGCCAGCAGTCAACGGTCTGATCGGAATGAGCAGTTCTTC. Its protein product is CASSQRSDRNEQFF.

J is TRBJ1-1 and V is TRBV6-5; 11 bases fit TRBD1. The trim removed 4 bases at V and 2 bases at J, leaving 3 bases unmatched. The length of the CDR3 is 15 residues. In germline, CDR1 is MNHEY, CDR2 SVGAGI. The CDR3 DNA is TGTGCCAGCAGTTGGGACAGGGGGGACAACACTGAAGCTTTCTTT. Its protein is CASSWDRGDNTEAFF.

The CDR3 DNA sequence: TGTGCCAGTAGATCCGGTAGCGGGGGCTACGATACGCAGTATTTT. Protein product: CASRSGSGGYDTQYF. The chain carries TRBV19 and TRBJ2-3; 9 nucleotides align to TRBD2. Germline values: CDR1 LNHDA, CDR2 SQIVND (reference sequence). The CDR3 is 15 residues long. J gave up 6 bases and V 6 bases, and 10 bases lay outside the gene matches. Full variable domain (missing parts from reference TRBV19 and TRBJ2-3): DGGITQSPKYLFRKEGQNVTLSCEQNLNHDAMYWYRQDPGQGLRLIYYSQIVNDFQKGDIAEGYSVSREKKESFPLTVTSAQKNPTAFYLCASRSGSGGYDTQYFGPGTRLTVL.

The chain recombines TRBV5-1 with TRBJ2-1, with a weak D call TRBD1 (6 bases). The V end lost 5 bases, the J end lost 4 bases, and 10 bases lay between the germline ends. This CDR3 comprises 13 residues. In germline, CDR1 is SGHRS, CDR2 YFSETQ. In DNA form, the CDR3 reads TGCGCCAGCAGTTACGACAGGTACAATGAGCAGTTCTTC. Translating gives CASSYDRYNEQFF.

The gene calls are TRBV25-1 and TRBJ2-5; 7 bases line up with TRBD1. Germline loops: CDR1 MGHDK, CDR2 SYGVNS. This CDR3 comprises 14 residues. V gave up 4 bases and J gave up 4 bases; unmatched junction bases: 6. The CDR3 sequence is CASSVRDSRETQYF. The CDR3 DNA is TGTGCCAGCAGTGTCCGGGACAGCAGAGAGACCCAGTACTTC.